This entry describes one T cell receptor (beta chain). Its cognate antigen is unknown. These data come from a study of vaccination and CD4 T cells after COVID-19. Sequencing of DNA taken from cultured CD4+ T cells relied on the Oncomine TCR Beta short-read assay. Each CDR3 protein gets one entry after TCRdb re-called the PCR reads with MiXCR. This repertoire shows about 26,000 distinct CDR3 sequences, around 50% found once; its top ten account for roughly 30%. The germline V gene has CDR1 MNHNS and CDR2 SASEGT. This CDR3 region has 12 residues. V lost 3 bases and J lost 2, with 4 bases in between. Described treatment: roughly 11-day PBMC culture with coronavirus spike peptide pools or control peptides (ViraFEST assay). By negative selection, CD4+ T cells were isolated once culture had run for under 13 days.

This chain joins TRBV6-1 and TRBJ1-2; D unresolved. The source of this sequence is a human donor who received a COVID-19 vaccine. The source was CD4+ T cells from blood, cultured in vitro, collected before SARS-CoV-2 vaccination. CDR3 coding DNA: TGTGCCAGCAGTGACACGAACTATGGCTACACCTTC. This codes for CASSDTNYGYTF.